A selection of T cell receptor beta chains follows, all from one sample in a study of identical twins. Via MiXCR, TCRdb re-called the 5' RACE reads, giving one row per CDR3 protein. Found here are 1.5 million to 2 million distinct CDR3 sequences, about 32% of them singletons; the top ten hold 0.25% to 0.3%. Specimen: cord blood. These receptors all come from a newborn girl in good health. Each CDR3 is given with its conserved first and last residue. D genes are given only for firm matches. Where a row states a size, it is once, few, many or the class of an expanded clone; other rows omit it.

V gene,D gene,CDR3 length,clone size,J gene,CDR3 protein,CDR3 DNA
TRBV7-2,.,13,.,TRBJ1-4,CASSLLFGEKLFF,TGTGCCAGCAGCTTACTCTTTGGGGAAAAACTGTTTTTT
TRBV6-5,TRBD1,14,many,TRBJ1-2,CASSNRGKNYGYTF,TGTGCCAGCAGTAACAGGGGGAAAAACTATGGCTACACCTTC
TRBV4-2,.,16,.,TRBJ1-5,CASSQSHRVLSQPQHF,TGTGCCAGCAGCCAAAGCCACAGGGTCCTTAGTCAGCCCCAGCATTTT
TRBV10-1,TRBD1,14,.,TRBJ2-2,CASTDRANTGELFF,TGCGCCAGCACGGACAGGGCGAACACCGGGGAGCTGTTTTTT
TRBV6-1,.,15,few,TRBJ1-4,CASSERPLSREKLFF,TGTGCCAGCAGTGAAAGACCATTGAGCCGAGAAAAACTGTTTTTT
TRBV30,TRBD2,18,.,TRBJ2-1,CAWSVPYIGSGGAYEQFF,TGTGCCTGGAGTGTACCTTATATCGGGAGCGGGGGGGCTTATGAGCAGTTCTTC
TRBV6-6,.,14,few,TRBJ2-4,CASSYYGSKNIQYF,TGTGCCAGCAGTTACTACGGGTCCAAAAACATTCAGTACTTC
TRBV29-1,.,14,many,TRBJ2-7,CSVEGGSDSYEQYF,TGCAGCGTTGAAGGGGGCTCGGACTCCTACGAGCAGTACTTC
TRBV5-1,TRBD2,16,.,TRBJ2-4,CASSWGLTSGVNEQYF,TGCGCCAGCAGCTGGGGGCTCACTAGCGGGGTTAATGAGCAGTACTTC
TRBV5-4,TRBD1,16,.,TRBJ1-2,CASSVYPDEGAYGYTF,TGTGCCAGCAGCGTATATCCGGACGAGGGGGCCTATGGCTACACCTTC
TRBV25-1,.,14,.,TRBJ1-2,CASSEGIGDCGYTF,TGTGCCAGCAGTGAAGGGATAGGGGACTGTGGCTACACCTTC
TRBV5-8,.,13,.,TRBJ1-5,CASSFHRNQPQHF,TGTGCCAGCAGCTTTCACAGGAATCAGCCCCAGCATTTT
TRBV4-2,TRBD2,18,.,TRBJ2-5,CASSQESSGGLLYNEQYF,TGTGCCAGCAGCCAAGAGTCTAGCGGGGGCCTGCTCTACAATGAGCAGTACTTC
TRBV20-1,.,14,few,TRBJ2-3,CSAAPGDFTDTQYF,TGCAGTGCCGCTCCAGGGGATTTCACAGATACGCAGTATTTT
TRBV5-4,TRBD2,15,.,TRBJ2-1,CASSAWTSGVNEQFF,TGTGCCAGCAGCGCATGGACTAGCGGGGTGAATGAGCAGTTCTTC
TRBV2,TRBD2,13,.,TRBJ2-3,CASGREGTDTQYF,TGTGCCAGCGGGAGGGAGGGCACAGATACGCAGTATTTT
TRBV7-2,.,15,once,TRBJ2-5,CASSLKLAVKETQYF,TGTGCCAGCAGCTTAAAACTAGCAGTGAAAGAGACCCAGTACTTC
TRBV10-3,.,16,few,TRBJ2-1,CAISESDYPSYNEQFF,TGTGCCATCAGTGAGTCGGACTACCCCTCCTACAATGAGCAGTTCTTC
TRBV27,.,16,.,TRBJ2-3,CASSPPRRGMTDTQYF,TGTGCCAGCAGCCCCCCGAGGCGGGGTATGACAGATACGCAGTATTTT
TRBV15,TRBD2,13,few,TRBJ2-7,CATSSRLAETRYF,TGTGCCACCAGCAGCCGACTAGCGGAGACCCGGTACTTC
TRBV12-3/TRBV12-4,.,11,.,TRBJ1-2,CASSYRALHTF,TGTGCCAGCAGTTACCGGGCCCTTCACACCTTC
TRBV20-1,.,14,.,TRBJ1-1,CSARDIDRITEAFF,TGCAGTGCTAGAGATATCGACAGAATCACTGAAGCTTTCTTT
TRBV21-1,.,11,.,TRBJ2-1,CASPGDNEQVF,TGTGCCAGTCCTGGCGACAATGAGCAGGTCTTC
TRBV7-8,.,14,few,TRBJ2-4,CASSLRRERDIQYF,TGTGCCAGCAGCTTAAGGCGCGAGAGAGACATTCAGTACTTC
TRBV29-1,TRBD1,17,few,TRBJ2-7,CSVVRTGGFGSNYEQYF,TGCAGCGTTGTGAGGACAGGGGGCTTCGGGTCCAACTACGAGCAGTACTTC
TRBV29-1,TRBD2,15,few,TRBJ2-7,CSAVPTSGSSYEQYF,TGCAGCGCCGTACCGACTAGCGGGAGCTCCTACGAGCAGTACTTC
TRBV20-1,.,13,many,TRBJ2-7,CSARLVSSYEQYF,TGCAGTGCAAGACTGGTGAGCTCCTACGAGCAGTACTTC
TRBV28,.,16,.,TRBJ2-7,CASQPRGLLSSYEQYF,TGTGCCAGCCAACCACGGGGCCTTTTGAGCTCCTACGAGCAGTACTTC
TRBV2,.,15,many,TRBJ2-3,CASSEALPSTDTQYF,TGTGCCAGCAGTGAAGCATTACCGAGCACAGATACGCAGTATTTT
TRBV4-1,TRBD1,17,.,TRBJ2-5,CASSQGARDRTLMKQYF,TGCGCCAGCAGCCAAGGAGCCCGGGACAGGACCCTAATGAAGCAGTACTTC
TRBV28,.,15,few,TRBJ2-7,CASSSLAKVSYEQYF,TGTGCCAGCAGTTCGTTGGCAAAGGTATCTTACGAGCAGTACTTC
TRBV2,TRBD2,15,.,TRBJ2-7,CASSPLGEGRGEQYF,TGTGCCAGCAGTCCCTTGGGGGAGGGCCGAGGTGAGCAGTACTTC
TRBV6-6,.,14,few,TRBJ2-4,CASSYQGTKNIQYF,TGTGCCAGCAGTTACCAGGGTACCAAAAACATTCAGTACTTC
TRBV20-1,TRBD1,15,few,TRBJ1-2,CSAPGQFLANYGYTF,TGCAGTGCTCCGGGACAGTTCCTCGCGAACTATGGCTACACCTTC
TRBV7-9,.,11,.,TRBJ2-3,CATLSADTQYF,TGTGCAACACTTTCCGCGGATACGCAGTATTTT
TRBV7-9,.,20,.,TRBJ2-5,CASSLQRDSLYGPHQETQYF,TGTGCCAGCAGCTTACAGCGGGACAGCTTATATGGTCCCCACCAAGAGACCCAGTACTTC
TRBV5-1,TRBD1,16,few,TRBJ1-3,CASSSPDRATGNTIYF,TGCGCCAGCAGCTCCCCCGACAGGGCCACGGGAAACACCATATATTTT
TRBV4-1,.,11,few,TRBJ1-2,CASSQGRAYTF,TGCGCCAGCAGCCAGGGCCGCGCGTACACCTTC
TRBV7-9,TRBD2,16,few,TRBJ2-5,CASSLDGTTFQETQYF,TGTGCCAGCAGCTTAGACGGGACTACCTTTCAAGAGACCCAGTACTTC
TRBV9,TRBD2,15,few,TRBJ2-3,CASMMLAGTQGTQYF,TGTGCCAGCATGATGCTAGCGGGGACCCAGGGCACGCAGTATTTT
TRBV11-2,TRBD2,16,few,TRBJ2-1,CASSPWGLAGNNEQFF,TGTGCCAGCAGCCCCTGGGGACTAGCGGGAAACAATGAGCAGTTCTTC
TRBV12-3/TRBV12-4,.,15,.,TRBJ2-3,CASSFQRVRTDVEYF,TGTGCCAGCAGTTTCCAGCGGGTGCGCACAGATGTGGAGTATTTT
TRBV6-6,.,14,.,TRBJ1-1,CASSAGLLNTEAFF,TGTGCCAGCAGTGCCGGACTCTTGAACACTGAAGCTTTCTTT
TRBV6-6,.,14,.,TRBJ2-7,CASSYSPAAYEQYF,TGTGCCAGCAGTTACAGCCCCGCCGCCTACGAGCAGTACTTC
TRBV2,TRBD1,14,few,TRBJ1-4,CASSDGTVGEKLFF,TGTGCCAGCAGTGATGGGACAGTCGGGGAAAAACTGTTTTTT
TRBV4-1,.,13,.,TRBJ2-7,CASSQDIAYEQYF,TGCGCCAGCAGCCAAGATATCGCCTACGAGCAGTACTTC
TRBV9,TRBD2,15,.,TRBJ2-5,CASSVDVAGEETQYF,TGTGCCAGCAGCGTAGATGTGGCGGGAGAGGAGACCCAGTACTTC
TRBV28,.,16,.,TRBJ1-5,CASSLPRPASNQPQPF,TGTGCCAGCAGTTTACCACGGCCGGCTAGCAATCAGCCCCAGCCTTTT
TRBV12-3/TRBV12-4,.,18,.,TRBJ2-7,CASSLALPWLAHGHEQYF,TGTGCCAGCAGTTTAGCGCTTCCTTGGCTAGCCCACGGGCACGAGCAGTACTTC
TRBV4-2,.,17,.,TRBJ1-3,CASSLKMPGFSGNTIYF,TGTGCCAGCAGCCTGAAAATGCCGGGATTTTCCGGAAACACCATATATTTT
TRBV5-1,TRBD2,15,.,TRBJ2-1,CASSLGASGSDEQFF,TGCGCCAGCAGCTTGGGGGCTAGCGGGAGTGATGAGCAGTTCTTC
TRBV6-6,.,16,.,TRBJ2-7,CASSGGQRPDSYEQYF,TGTGCCAGCAGTGGGGGGCAGAGGCCCGACTCCTACGAGCAGTACTTC
TRBV27,.,14,once,TRBJ1-2,CASSLFGVGYGYTF,TGTGCCAGCAGTTTATTTGGGGTTGGCTATGGCTACACCTTC
TRBV20-1,TRBD1,15,few,TRBJ1-5,CSVKSQDRGNQPQHF,TGCAGTGTTAAGTCCCAGGACAGGGGCAATCAGCCCCAGCATTTT
TRBV5-1,.,16,few,TRBJ2-1,CASSLDAGFSYNEQFF,TGCGCCAGCAGCTTGGACGCGGGGTTCTCCTACAATGAGCAGTTCTTC
TRBV2,TRBD1,14,many,TRBJ2-3,CASGGTGGTDTQYF,TGTGCCAGCGGCGGGACAGGGGGCACAGATACGCAGTATTTT
TRBV11-2,.,16,many,TRBJ2-7,CASSLAQGGHPYEQYF,TGTGCCAGCAGCTTAGCCCAGGGGGGACATCCTTACGAGCAGTACTTC
TRBV20-1,TRBD2,17,.,TRBJ2-1,CSASRTSGMSSYNEQFF,TGCAGTGCTAGTAGGACTAGCGGGATGAGCTCCTACAATGAGCAGTTCTTC
TRBV12-5,TRBD2,16,.,TRBJ2-3,CASGLVLAGGEDTQYF,TGTGCTAGTGGTTTGGTACTAGCGGGAGGGGAAGATACGCAGTATTTT
TRBV10-3,.,12,.,TRBJ1-2,CAISEGGDGYTF,TGTGCCATCAGTGAAGGAGGGGACGGCTACACCTTC